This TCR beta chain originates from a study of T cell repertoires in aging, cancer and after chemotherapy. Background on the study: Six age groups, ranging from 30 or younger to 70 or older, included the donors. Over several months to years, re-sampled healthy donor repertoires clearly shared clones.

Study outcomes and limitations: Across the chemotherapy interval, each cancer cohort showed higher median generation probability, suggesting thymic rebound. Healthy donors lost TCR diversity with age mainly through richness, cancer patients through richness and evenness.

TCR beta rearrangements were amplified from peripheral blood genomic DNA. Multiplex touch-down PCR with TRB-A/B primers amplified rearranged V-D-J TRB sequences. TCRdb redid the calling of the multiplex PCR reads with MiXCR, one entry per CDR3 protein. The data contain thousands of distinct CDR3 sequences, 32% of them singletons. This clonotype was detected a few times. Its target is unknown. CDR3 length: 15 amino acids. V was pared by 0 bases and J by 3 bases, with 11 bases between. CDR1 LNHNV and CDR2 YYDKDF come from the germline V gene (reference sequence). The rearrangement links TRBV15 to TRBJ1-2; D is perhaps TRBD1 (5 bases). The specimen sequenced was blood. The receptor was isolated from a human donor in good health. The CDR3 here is CATSRDIRGDYGYTF. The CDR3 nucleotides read TGTGCCACCAGCAGAGATATAAGGGGAGACTATGGCTACACCTTC.